Shown below are 19 T cell receptor beta chains from a single sample sequenced in a study of T cell repertoires in cytomegalovirus infection. TCRdb processed the reads anew with MiXCR; each CDR3 protein has one entry. The table lists roughly 500,000 distinct CDR3 sequences, 30% to 40% of them singletons. Antigens for these TCRs are unknown. Sequenced here: cultured PBMCs, sampled from culture after CMV antigen stimulation. These receptors originate from a human donor in good health (CMV status not recorded). Some clones in this sample may be carry-over from other donors' samples.

The CDR3 coding sequence is TGTGCCAGCAGCGGGGGACAGTTTTACAATGAGCAGTTCTTC. This sequence encodes CASSGGQFYNEQFF. The rearrangement joins TRBV27 to TRBJ2-1; D might be TRBD1 (7 bases). The CDR3 extends over 14 amino acids. V dropped 6 bases and J dropped 4 bases, with 13 bases sitting between them. CDR1 and CDR2 (germline): MNHEY, SMNVEV (reference sequence).

As DNA, the CDR3 is TGTGCCAGCAGTGGTCAGGAGGGTAATACAGATACGCAGTATTTT. Amino acids: CASSGQEGNTDTQYF. This sequence joins TRBV2 and TRBJ2-3; TRBD2 is a possible D gene (6 bases). The CDR3 consists of 15 residues. Trimming cost V 4 bases and J 3 bases, with 14 bases left between them. Per germline, CDR1 SNHLY and CDR2 FYNNEI.

This clonotype was counted between two and nine times. The chain uses TRBV7-8 and TRBJ2-1; tentative D call: TRBD2 (6 bases). The V gene lost 1 base and the J gene lost 4 bases, with 14 bases spanning the gap. Germline V lookup: CDR1 SGHVS, CDR2 FQNEAQ. The CDR3 length is 16 residues. The CDR3 DNA follows: TGTGCCAGCAGCTTAGGGGGAGGCCTAGAATACAATGAGCAGTTCTTC. Residues: CASSLGGGLEYNEQFF.

The genes are TRBV6-2 or TRBV6-3 and TRBJ2-1; possible D gene TRBD2, 7 bases. The CDR3 contains 16 residues. The germline V gene encodes CDR1 MNHEY and CDR2 SVGEGT. The V end was cut by 4 bases, the J end by 8 bases, with 21 bases between. This chain's CDR3 is CASSSTSGTYAYEQFF. CDR3 in DNA: TGTGCCAGCAGTTCCACGAGCGGGACATACGCCTATGAGCAGTTCTTC.

This clonotype was seen a few times. This sequence joins TRBV2 and TRBJ2-3, with D possibly TRBD1 on 6 matching bases. Between the trimmed V and J ends, which lost 8 bases and 5 bases, there was a span of 11 bases. This CDR3 region has 12 residues. Germline V lookup: CDR1 SNHLY, CDR2 FYNNEI. The CDR3, as DNA: TGTGCCAGCGGACAGACAAGAGATACGCAGTATTTT. Amino acids: CASGQTRDTQYF.

This clonotype was counted only a few times. The chain has TRBV7-2 and TRBJ2-4; D call uncertain. V gave up 4 bases and J gave up 2 bases, with 9 bases separating them. Germline V lookup: CDR1 SGHTA, CDR2 FQGNSA. This CDR3 region has 14 residues. The CDR3 DNA sequence: TGTGCCAGCAGCTCTTCGGGTTCCAAAAACATTCAGTACTTC. This gives the protein CASSSSGSKNIQYF.

This clonotype was seen only a few times. J is TRBJ2-1 and V is TRBV20-1; the D gene could be TRBD1 or TRBD2 (5 bases each). The V end lost 6 bases, the J end lost 5 bases, and 26 bases lay between the germline ends. The V gene's germline CDR1 is DFQATT and CDR2 SNEGSKA (reference sequence). This CDR3 region has 17 residues. Here the CDR3 reads CSAVATPGFGIHNEQFF. The CDR3 nucleotides are TGCAGTGCCGTAGCGACTCCAGGGTTTGGGATCCACAATGAGCAGTTCTTC.

The chain combines TRBV7-2 with TRBJ1-2, with 11 bases fitting TRBD1. This CDR3 is 15 amino acids long. Germline CDR1 and CDR2: SGHTA and FQGNSA. Trimming removed 5 bases from V and 7 bases from J; junction bases left unmatched: 9. In DNA form, the CDR3 reads TGTGCCAGCAGCGCAGGGACAGGGGGATTCGGTGGCTACACCTTC. It specifies CASSAGTGGFGGYTF.

This chain joins TRBV18 and TRBJ1-1; D is ambiguous. The CDR3 extends over 14 amino acids. Deletions cut 6 bases from V and 8 bases from J, with 19 bases between. Germline CDR1 and CDR2: KGHSH and LQKENI. CDR3 sequence: CASSITLIVEEAFF. The DNA for the CDR3 is TGTGCCAGCTCGATCACCTTAATCGTCGAAGAAGCTTTCTTT.

This clonotype was counted a few times. The chain uses TRBV2 and TRBJ2-3; D is possibly TRBD1 (5 bases). This CDR3 has 14 residues. The V and J ends lost 3 bases and 3 bases respectively, with 10 bases between them. Germline assignment: CDR1 SNHLY and CDR2 FYNNEI. DNA of the CDR3: TGTGCCAGCAGTGATCAGGGTCGGACAGATACGCAGTATTTT. Encoded protein: CASSDQGRTDTQYF.

The rearrangement links TRBV6-2 or TRBV6-3 to TRBJ1-5; possibly TRBD1 for D (6 bases). Looked up from germline, CDR1 is MNHEY and CDR2 is SVGEGT. The CDR3 sequence is 16 residues long. Deletions cut 4 bases from V and 0 bases from J, with 13 bases between. The CDR3 here is CASSSVDSPSNQPQHF. The CDR3 bases are TGTGCCAGCAGTTCGGTGGACAGTCCTAGCAATCAGCCCCAGCATTTT.

The chain employs TRBV5-1 and TRBJ2-7; possibly TRBD2 for D (6 bases). Trimming pared 1 base from V and 2 bases from J, leaving 16 bases between. The CDR3 loop spans 16 amino acids. Germline CDR1 is SGHRS and CDR2 is YFSETQ. The CDR3 sequence: CASSLFTGVVAYEQYF. The CDR3 bases are TGCGCCAGCAGCTTGTTTACGGGAGTCGTAGCCTACGAGCAGTACTTC.

This clonotype was recorded many times. The rearrangement joins TRBV7-2 to TRBJ2-1, with 8 bases matching TRBD1. The CDR3 extends over 16 amino acids. Germline CDR1 reads SGHTA; CDR2 reads FQGNSA. The V segment lost 0 bases and the J segment 0 bases; nucleotides outside the gene matches: 1. CDR3 in DNA: TGTGCCAGCAGCTTAGCTGGGACAGGCTCCTACAATGAGCAGTTCTTC. Translating gives CASSLAGTGSYNEQFF.

The rearrangement joins TRBV19 to TRBJ2-3; D is possibly TRBD2 (6 bases). V was cut by 9 bases and J by 10 bases, with 20 bases left in between. The CDR3 totals 13 residues. Germline V CDR1 and CDR2: LNHDA, SQIVND (reference sequence). CDR3 nucleotide sequence: TGTGCCAGCCGTTCTAGCGCCGCCGGAGCGCAGTATTTT. Translation: CASRSSAAGAQYF.

This clonotype has only a few counts. Germline is not matched at one junction end, which may reflect a read error. The chain is built from TRBV7-2 and TRBJ2-3; no clear D gene. The CDR3 contains 12 residues. Germline CDR1 is SGHTA and CDR2 is FQGNSA. The CDR3 loop is CASSQRQTRRHF. Here the CDR3 DNA reads TGTGCCAGCAGCCAAAGGCAGACTCGCAGGCATTTT.

This clonotype was seen only a few times. The genes are TRBV15 and TRBJ2-7; D is undetermined. Trimming shortened V by 1 base and J by 6 bases, and 13 bases separated the two germline ends. The CDR3 has 14 amino acids. Looked up from germline, CDR1 is LNHNV and CDR2 is YYDKDF (reference sequence). The CDR3 region is CATSRATIAGEQYF. Written as DNA, the CDR3 is TGTGCCACCAGCAGAGCTACTATTGCCGGCGAGCAGTACTTC.

This clonotype occurred a few times. The chain recombines TRBV24-1 with TRBJ2-1; 7 bases align to TRBD2. V lost 0 bases to trimming and J lost 0 bases; unmatched junction nucleotides: 10. The CDR3 has 19 residues. From germline, CDR1 is KGHDR and CDR2 SFDVKD. CDR3 DNA sequence: TGTGCCACCAGTGATTTGAGGGCGGGAGTGGGGAGCTCCTACAATGAGCAGTTCTTC. It translates to CATSDLRAGVGSSYNEQFF.

The chain is built from TRBV20-1 and TRBJ1-3; a weak D match, TRBD1 (6 bases). CDR3 length: 13 amino acids. Trimming left V 4 bases short and J 4 bases short, with 11 bases between. Germline V gives CDR1 DFQATT, CDR2 SNEGSKA (reference sequence). For the CDR3, the DNA is TGCAGTGCTACAACAGGGACCGGAAACACCATATATTTT. Translated, it gives CSATTGTGNTIYF.

J is TRBJ1-2 and V is TRBV7-2, with TRBD1 identical over 8 bases. V lost 5 bases to trimming and J lost 4 bases; unmatched junction nucleotides: 6. The germline CDR1 and CDR2 sequences are SGHTA and FQGNSA. This CDR3 contains 14 residues. CDR3 nucleotides: TGTGCCAGCAGCACAGGACAGGGATTCTATGGCTACACCTTC. The encoded protein is CASSTGQGFYGYTF.